This T cell receptor beta chain was sequenced in a study of early stage breast cancer tumors. Study information: Most of the 16 invasive tumors were ER+, PR+ and HER2-. The study's findings and limits: Compared with adjacent normal breast, tumors showed about 2.5-fold denser, more clonal T cells. Functional markers like CD4, CD8 and FOXP3 were missed in bulk sequencing.

As concerns this clone: Its antigen is still unknown.

The V and J ends lost 3 bases and 1 base, in that order; junction bases with no gene match: 5. The CDR3 sequence is 15 residues long. CDR1 is SGHAT, CDR2 FQNNGV, per germline. Each sample had two DNA replicates, roughly 0.5 ug blood or approximately 1.5 ug tissue. Method: immunoSEQ multiplex PCR; TCRdb's copy keeps in-frame clones and lacks some. This sample has just over 50,000 clones, with about 77% found just once. This clonotype was sampled from a person aged 40 to 49 with breast cancer. Sequencing was performed on blood. This chain links TRBV11-2 with TRBJ2-5; TRBD2 matches 7 bases. CDR3 in amino acids: CASSFSGGTQETQYF. The CDR3 coding sequence is TGTGCCAGCAGCTTTTCGGGAGGTACCCAAGAGACCCAGTACTTC.